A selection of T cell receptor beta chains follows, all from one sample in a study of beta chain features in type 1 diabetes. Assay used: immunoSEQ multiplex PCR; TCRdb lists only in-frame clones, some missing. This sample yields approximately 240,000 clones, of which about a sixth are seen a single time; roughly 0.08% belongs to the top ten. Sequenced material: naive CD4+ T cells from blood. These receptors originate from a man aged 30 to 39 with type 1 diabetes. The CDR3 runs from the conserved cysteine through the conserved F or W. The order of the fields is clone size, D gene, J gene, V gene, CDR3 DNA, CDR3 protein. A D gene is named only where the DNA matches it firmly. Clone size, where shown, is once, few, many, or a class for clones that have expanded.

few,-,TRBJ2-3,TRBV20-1,TGCAGTGCCCTATTTGCAGATACGCAGTATTTT,CSALFADTQYF
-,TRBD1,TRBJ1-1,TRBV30,TGTGCCTGGAGTTTAGGTGACAGGGTCCTCGGAGCTTTCTTT,CAWSLGDRVLGAFF
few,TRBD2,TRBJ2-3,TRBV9,TGTGCCAGCAGCCCCTTGGCGGGAGGGAACACAGATACGCAGTATTTT,CASSPLAGGNTDTQYF
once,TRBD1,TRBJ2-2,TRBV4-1,TGCGCCAGCAGAACACCGGGACAGGTCCCCACCGGGGAGCTGTTTTTT,CASRTPGQVPTGELFF
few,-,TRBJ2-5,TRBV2,TGTGCCAGCGGAATCGAAGAGACCCAGTACTTC,CASGIEETQYF
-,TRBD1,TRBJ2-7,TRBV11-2,TGTGCCAGCAGCCCTAGGGACAGAGTCTACGAGCAGTACTTC,CASSPRDRVYEQYF
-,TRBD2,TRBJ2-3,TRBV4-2,TGTGCCAGCAGCCAATATGTGGCTAGCGGGCGACTAAGCACAGATACGCAGTATTTT,CASSQYVASGRLSTDTQYF
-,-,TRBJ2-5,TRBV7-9,TGTGCCAGCAGCTCAGGATCAGAGACCCAGTACTTC,CASSSGSETQYF
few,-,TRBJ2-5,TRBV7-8,TGTGCCAGCAGCCCCCTTAACCGGAACCAAGAGACCCAGTACTTC,CASSPLNRNQETQYF
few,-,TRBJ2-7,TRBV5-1,TGCGCCAGCAGCTTGGACAGGGACGAGCAGTACTTC,CASSLDRDEQYF
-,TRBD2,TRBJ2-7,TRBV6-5,TGTGCCAGCAGTTACTCCGGGACTAACAGTGGCTACGAGCAGTACTTC,CASSYSGTNSGYEQYF
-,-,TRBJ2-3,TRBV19,TGTGCCAGTAGTCCCGCGGGTTGGACAGATACGCAGTATTTT,CASSPAGWTDTQYF
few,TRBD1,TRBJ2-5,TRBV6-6,TGTGCCAGCAGTGGAACAGGGGAAGAGACCCAGTACTTC,CASSGTGEETQYF
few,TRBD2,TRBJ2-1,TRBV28,TGTGCCAGCAGTTTCACGCTAGCGGGATCGATCTACAATGAGCAGTTCTTC,CASSFTLAGSIYNEQFF
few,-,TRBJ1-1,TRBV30,TGTGCCTGGACAGGTTTCAGGGCTGAAGCTTTCTTT,CAWTGFRAEAFF
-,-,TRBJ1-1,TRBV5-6,TGTGCCAGCAGCTTGACAGCAGGGCTGACTGAAGCTTTCTTT,CASSLTAGLTEAFF
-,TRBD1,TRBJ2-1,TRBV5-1,TGCGCCAGCAGCTGGGGGACAGGCAATGAGCAGTTCTTC,CASSWGTGNEQFF
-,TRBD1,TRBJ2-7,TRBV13,TGTGCCAGCAGCTCCCAGGGGGCCTACGAGCAGTACTTC,CASSSQGAYEQYF
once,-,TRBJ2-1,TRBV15,TGTGCCACCAGCGGGGGGTTGGCACAGTTCTTC,CATSGGLAQFF
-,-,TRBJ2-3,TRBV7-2,TGTGCCAGCACCACCGGGAGTGAGTATACGCAGTATTTT,CASTTGSEYTQYF